The 15 T cell receptor beta chains below come from one sample, sequenced in a study of cytomegalovirus exposure and HLA in healthy donors. PCR was performed using 60 Vbeta and 13 Jbeta primers. Using immunoSEQ multiplex PCR, the repertoire was profiled, and TCRdb retains in-frame clones only, with some absent. The sample shows 130,000 or so clones, over 75% of them seen only once. Sequencing input: PBMCs. The receptors derive from a young man in good health and CMV-seronegative.

The rearrangement uses TRBV7-8 and TRBJ2-1, with 13 nucleotides matching TRBD2. V shed 2 bases, J shed 12 bases, and the junction held 10 bases outside the gene matches. In germline, CDR1 is SGHVS, CDR2 FQNEAQ. This CDR3 is 16 amino acids long. CDR3 amino acids: CASSLIVPTSGGPQFF. In nucleotides, the CDR3 is TGTGCCAGCAGCTTAATCGTCCCGACTAGCGGGGGGCCGCAGTTCTTC.

The gene calls are TRBV5-1 and TRBJ1-1; 7 bases agree with TRBD1. V was clipped by 0 bases and J by 0 bases; unmatched bases: 11. Germline values: CDR1 SGHRS, CDR2 YFSETQ. The CDR3 is made up of 18 amino acids. The CDR3 DNA reads TGCGCCAGCAGCTTGGAGACAGGGTTCGGGTACATGAACACTGAAGCTTTCTTT. Translation gives CASSLETGFGYMNTEAFF.

V usage is TRBV9 and J usage is TRBJ1-1; the match to TRBD1 covers 7 bases. Germline trimming cut 3 bases from V and 12 bases from J; bases unmatched to any gene: 14. Germline CDR1 is SGDLS and CDR2 is YYNGEE. This CDR3 is 14 amino acids long. The CDR3 sequence: CASSGSPQDRAPFF. In nucleotides, the CDR3 is TGTGCCAGCAGCGGATCCCCCCAAGACAGGGCGCCTTTCTTT.

This clone appeared once. V and J are TRBV6-5 and TRBJ2-7, with D maybe TRBD1 (5 bases). Germline V lookup: CDR1 MNHEY, CDR2 SVGAGI. The CDR3 sequence is 15 residues long. The V end was cut by 0 bases, the J end by 6 bases, with 15 bases between. The CDR3 region is CASSYSQGARPEQYF. The CDR3 bases are TGTGCCAGCAGTTACTCGCAAGGGGCTAGACCCGAGCAGTACTTC.

The J gene is TRBJ2-7, the V gene TRBV6-6; D is perhaps TRBD2 (6 bases). There are 15 residues in the CDR3. Trimming took off 0 bases at V and 2 bases at J, with 11 bases between the two ends. Germline V gene lookup returns CDR1 MNHNY and CDR2 SVGAGI (reference sequence). In DNA form, the CDR3 reads TGTGCCAGCAGTTACTCGACGGGAGAGACCTACGAGCAGTACTTC. Its protein product is CASSYSTGETYEQYF.

This clone was seen a few times. The CDR3 reads CASSYGSSGANVLTF. CDR3 in DNA: TGTGCCAGCAGTTACGGGAGCTCTGGGGCCAACGTCCTGACTTTC. This chain joins TRBV6-5 and TRBJ2-6, with TRBD2 as a possible D gene (5 bases). The germline CDR1 and CDR2 sequences are MNHEY and SVGAGI. V lost 2 bases, J lost 0 bases, and 5 bases lay in between. The CDR3 extends over 15 amino acids.

V usage is TRBV30 and J usage is TRBJ2-5, with 7 bases lining up with TRBD1. CDR3 length: 12 amino acids. CDR1 is GTSNPN and CDR2 is SVGIG in the germline V gene (reference sequence). The J segment lost 11 bases and the V segment lost 3 bases, leaving 9 bases of the junction unmatched. CDR3 sequence reads: CAWSETGDAQYF. The DNA of the CDR3 is TGTGCCTGGAGCGAAACAGGGGATGCGCAGTACTTC.

The CDR3 region is CASSRQIWDSYEQYF. The CDR3 DNA is TGTGCCAGCAGTCGACAGATCTGGGACTCCTACGAGCAGTACTTC. The chain recombines TRBV6-5 with TRBJ2-7, with TRBD1 as a possible D gene (5 bases). The V end lost 5 bases, the J end lost 0 bases, and 14 bases lay between the germline ends. Germline values: CDR1 MNHEY, CDR2 SVGAGI. CDR3 length equals 15 residues.

The chain joins TRBV6-5 to TRBJ2-7; D may be TRBD2 (7 bases). From germline, CDR1 is MNHEY and CDR2 SVGAGI. Trimming removed 2 bases from V and 0 bases from J, with 8 bases in between. The CDR3 has 14 amino acids. CDR3 residues: CASSYAGASYEQYF. The CDR3, as DNA: TGTGCCAGCAGTTACGCGGGGGCCTCCTACGAGCAGTACTTC.

The rearrangement uses TRBV6-5 and TRBJ1-2; D may be TRBD1 (5 bases). The CDR3 has 13 amino acids. V lost 6 bases and J 6 bases, leaving 14 bases between the germline ends. The V gene's germline CDR1 is MNHEY and CDR2 SVGAGI. Here the CDR3 DNA reads TGTGCCAGCAGCCCCCAGGGTATCGATGGCTACACCTTC. Translated: CASSPQGIDGYTF.

The rearrangement uses TRBV5-8 and TRBJ1-4; TRBD1 agrees at 9 bases. The V segment lost 4 bases and the J segment 8 bases; nucleotides outside the gene matches: 9. Germline V gene lookup returns CDR1 SGHTS and CDR2 YDEGEE. The CDR3 sequence is 15 residues long. CDR3 region: CASSGGTGIGEKLFF. The CDR3 nucleotides are TGTGCCAGCAGCGGAGGGACAGGGATAGGCGAAAAACTGTTTTTT.

This chain connects TRBV6-1 to TRBJ1-4; a weak D match, TRBD1 (5 bases). This CDR3 contains 15 residues. Trimming pared 1 base from V and 7 bases from J, leaving 13 bases between. Germline V gene sequence: CDR1 MNHNS, CDR2 SASEGT. The CDR3 DNA reads as TGTGCCAGCAGTGAAGGGCAGGGAGGGGCTGAAAAACTGTTTTTT. It encodes CASSEGQGGAEKLFF.

This chain uses TRBV7-9 with TRBJ1-1, with D perhaps TRBD1 (5 bases). The V end lost 3 bases, the J end lost 6 bases, and 8 bases lay between the germline ends. The CDR3 loop spans 12 amino acids. Per germline, CDR1 SEHNR and CDR2 FQNEAQ (reference sequence). The CDR3 is CASSLHRPEAFF. CDR3 nucleotides: TGTGCCAGCAGCTTGCACAGGCCTGAAGCTTTCTTT.

This chain uses TRBV7-2 with TRBJ2-3; 8 bases fit TRBD1. The germline gives CDR1 SGHTA, CDR2 FQGNSA. This CDR3 is built from 16 residues. V dropped 3 bases and J dropped 6; count of bases not matched to a gene: 11. CDR3 nucleotide sequence: TGTGCCAGCAGCTTTATGGCGCAGGGGGCAGGTGATACGCAGTATTTT. This encodes CASSFMAQGAGDTQYF. Filled out from reference TRBV7-2 and TRBJ2-3, the complete variable domain reads GAGVSQSPSNKVTEKGKDVELRCDPISGHTALYWYRQSLGQGLEFLIYFQGNSAPDKSGLPSDRFSAERTGGSVSTLTIQRTQQEDSAVYLCASSFMAQGAGDTQYFGPGTRLTVL.

This chain joins TRBV29-1 and TRBJ2-1; TRBD2 aligns across 10 bases. The CDR3 loop spans 14 amino acids. The V gene's germline CDR1 is SQVTM and CDR2 ANQGSEA. The J segment lost 1 base and the V segment lost 6 bases, leaving 3 bases of the junction unmatched. Here the CDR3 DNA reads TGCAGCGTGGCAGCGGGAGGGTCCTACAATGAGCAGTTCTTC. Translating it yields CSVAAGGSYNEQFF.